Below, 30 T cell receptor beta chains from the same sample are listed, as sequenced in a study of T cells in Graves' hyperthyroidism and ophthalmopathy. Researchers took RNA transcripts and amplified the TCR beta CDR3 regions from them. Initially, a first-round RT-PCR of the TCR CDR3 employed the HTBI primer set. In TCRdb, the multiplex PCR reads were re-called with MiXCR into one record per CDR3 protein. The sample has hundreds of thousands of distinct CDR3 sequences; around 15% are singletons. Specimen: blood. The receptors derive from a woman aged 18-29 years with Graves' hyperthyroidism.

The sample holds many counts of this clonotype. The chain uses TRBV29-1 and TRBJ2-7, with 7 bases fitting TRBD1. In germline, CDR1 is SQVTM, CDR2 ANQGSEA. V shed 7 bases, J shed 2 bases, and the junction held 5 bases outside the gene matches. The CDR3 extends over 12 amino acids. CDR3: CSATGTAYEQYF. The CDR3 DNA reads as TGCAGCGCTACCGGGACAGCCTACGAGCAGTACTTC.

The J gene is TRBJ2-2, the V gene TRBV12-3 or TRBV12-4; D not resolved. V was clipped by 6 bases and J by 2 bases, with 13 bases between them. CDR3 size: 15 residues. CDR3 residues: CASRDRTVNTGELFF. The CDR3 DNA reads as TGTGCCAGCAGGGATCGAACAGTCAACACCGGGGAGCTGTTTTTT.

This clonotype showed up just a few times. The chain combines TRBV2 with TRBJ1-3; no firm D call. Germline V gene sequence: CDR1 SNHLY, CDR2 FYNNEI. The CDR3 runs 17 residues. V was cut by 6 bases and J by 0 bases, with 18 bases left in between. The DNA of the CDR3 is TGTGCCAGCAGAGGAAGCCGAGGACGGTACTCTGGAAACACCATATATTTT. Encoded protein: CASRGSRGRYSGNTIYF.

In its sample, this clonotype was seen many times. The chain joins TRBV4-3 to TRBJ2-7; 11 bases are shared with TRBD2. Germline V gene data show CDR1 as LGHNA and CDR2 as YSLEER. J gave up 6 bases and V 3 bases, and 7 bases lay outside the gene matches. The CDR3 spans 15 residues. This chain's CDR3 is CASSHLAGGQFEQYF. For the CDR3, the DNA is TGCGCCAGCAGCCATTTAGCGGGAGGGCAGTTCGAGCAGTACTTC.

The chain links TRBV7-6 to TRBJ2-7; 10 positions agree with TRBD1. The CDR3 has 16 residues. Germline CDR1 SGHVS, CDR2 FNYEAQ. The trim removed 1 base at V and 4 bases at J, leaving 7 bases unmatched. The CDR3 protein is CASSLVGGQGIYEQYF. CDR3 DNA sequence: TGTGCCAGCAGCTTAGTGGGGGGACAGGGGATTTACGAGCAGTACTTC.

This clonotype was seen many times. This rearrangement joins TRBV7-8 to TRBJ2-5, with 8 nucleotides matching TRBD1. This CDR3 is 14 amino acids long. Looked up from germline, CDR1 is SGHVS and CDR2 is FQNEAQ. V lost 1 base to trimming and J lost 4 bases; unmatched junction nucleotides: 2. The DNA for the CDR3 is TGTGCCAGCAGCTTAGGGACAGGGCGAGAGACCCAGTACTTC. Amino acid sequence: CASSLGTGRETQYF.

The V gene is TRBV15, the J gene TRBJ1-4; D is unresolved. The germline V gene encodes CDR1 LNHNV and CDR2 YYDKDF (reference sequence). V was pared by 4 bases and J by 5 bases, with 11 bases between. The CDR3 consists of 14 residues. Here the CDR3 DNA reads TGTGCCACCAGCAACGGGCGTCCCAATGAAAAACTGTTTTTT. Amino acid sequence: CATSNGRPNEKLFF.

This clonotype was detected only a few times. The chain has TRBV7-2 and TRBJ2-5, with D perhaps matching TRBD1 (5 bases). The V end was cut by 5 bases, the J end by 5 bases, with 12 bases between. CDR3 size: 13 residues. CDR1 and CDR2 from the germline V gene are SGHTA and FQGNSA. The CDR3 spells CASSVRVEETQYF. The CDR3 DNA is TGTGCCAGCAGCGTCAGGGTTGAGGAGACCCAGTACTTC.

This clonotype showed up many times. This sequence joins TRBV12-3 or TRBV12-4 and TRBJ2-1; TRBD2 agrees at 12 bases. V gave up 7 bases and J gave up 2 bases; unmatched junction bases: 3. This CDR3 has 15 residues. In DNA form, the CDR3 reads TGTGCCAGCACCCCTAGCGGGAGGGCCTACAATGAGCAGTTCTTC. Translating it yields CASTPSGRAYNEQFF.

This clonotype was seen repeatedly, ten times or more. This chain uses TRBV6-1 with TRBJ1-1; TRBD1 agrees at 9 bases. Germline V gene data show CDR1 as MNHNS and CDR2 as SASEGT. After removal of 5 bases from V and 10 bases from J, the junction contained 14 bases not matched to a gene. The CDR3 length is 15 residues. Here the CDR3 reads CASSPGTGSAIGAFF. The CDR3 DNA sequence: TGTGCCAGCAGTCCGGGGACAGGGTCAGCCATAGGAGCTTTCTTT.

This clonotype has just one count. This could be a read error, since a much larger clone is one nucleotide away. The chain has TRBV27 and TRBJ2-7, with a tentative D call TRBD2 (7 bases). Germline CDR1 reads MNHEY; CDR2 reads SMNVEV (reference sequence). This CDR3 spans 15 amino acids. The V end lost 5 bases, the J end lost 7 bases, and 21 bases lay between the germline ends. The CDR3 is CASSPRGGETREQYF. DNA for the CDR3: TGTGCCAGCAGTCCCCGAGGGGGGGAGACTCGAGAGCAGTACTTC.

This clonotype was observed at least ten times. V and J are TRBV6-1 and TRBJ2-7, with D tentatively TRBD2 (5 bases). The V gene's germline CDR1 is MNHNS and CDR2 SASEGT. Trimming pared 6 bases from V and 6 bases from J, leaving 12 bases between. The CDR3 has 12 residues. This CDR3 reads CASSNGLAEQYF. In DNA, the CDR3 is TGTGCCAGCAGCAACGGACTGGCCGAGCAGTACTTC.

This clonotype was counted a few times. The chain employs TRBV27 and TRBJ1-2; TRBD1 matches at 9 bases. CDR1 MNHEY and CDR2 SMNVEV come from the germline V gene (reference sequence). This CDR3 is built from 16 residues. Trimming at V came to 0 bases and at J to 5 bases, leaving 7 bases not matched to a gene. The CDR3 DNA reads TGTGCCAGCAGTTTATCCAGGGGGGACAGGGTTTATGGCTACACCTTC. Translated: CASSLSRGDRVYGYTF.

The chain has TRBV3-1 and TRBJ2-1; D not certain. Germline assignment: CDR1 LGHDT and CDR2 YNNKEL (reference sequence). V was pared by 1 base and J by 4 bases, with 11 bases between. CDR3 length: 15 amino acids. The CDR3 loop is CASSQGRLKYNEQFF. In DNA, the CDR3 is TGTGCCAGCAGCCAAGGAAGGCTAAAATACAATGAGCAGTTCTTC.

In this sample, this clonotype turned up many times. The genes are TRBV2 and TRBJ1-5; 7 bases are shared with TRBD1. V shed 6 bases and J 3 bases; nucleotides not matched to a gene: 5. The CDR3 runs to 14 residues. Germline V lookup: CDR1 SNHLY, CDR2 FYNNEI. The CDR3 is CASSRDRTNQPQHF. CDR3 in DNA: TGTGCCAGCAGCCGGGACAGAACCAATCAGCCCCAGCATTTT.

In this sample, this clonotype turned up a few times. This chain joins TRBV28 and TRBJ2-5; D not certain. Trimming cost V 6 bases and J 2 bases, with 22 bases left between them. Germline CDR1 is MDHEN and CDR2 is SYDVKM. CDR3 length: 17 residues. The CDR3 DNA reads as TGTGCCAGCAGCACCACGCTTTACAGTAGACCTCAAGAGACCCAGTACTTC. As protein: CASSTTLYSRPQETQYF.

The V call is TRBV6-2 or TRBV6-3, the J call TRBJ2-1, with 9 bases aligning to TRBD1. The ends lost 5 bases at V and 13 bases at J; junction bases unmatched: 12. CDR3 length: 14 amino acids. CDR1 and CDR2 from the germline V gene are MNHEY and SVGEGT. The CDR3 coding sequence is TGTGCCAGCAGTGGCTACGCACAGGGGGCTTTTCAGTTCTTC. As protein: CASSGYAQGAFQFF.

In this sample, this clonotype turned up many times. J is TRBJ2-3 and V is TRBV6-2 or TRBV6-3; unclear D gene. This CDR3 is 14 amino acids long. Germline V lookup: CDR1 MNHEY, CDR2 SVGEGT. V was cut by 0 bases and J by 5 bases, with 9 bases left in between. The CDR3, as DNA: TGTGCCAGCAGTTACTCTGACGGTGGAGATACGCAGTATTTT. This sequence encodes CASSYSDGGDTQYF.

This clonotype appeared many times. V gene TRBV20-1 combines with J gene TRBJ2-3, with TRBD2 matching over 10 bases. The V gene's germline CDR1 is DFQATT and CDR2 SNEGSKA (reference sequence). V dropped 0 bases and J dropped 3; count of bases not matched to a gene: 6. The CDR3 totals 16 residues. CDR3 protein: CSARDRSSGRTDTQYF. The CDR3, as DNA: TGCAGTGCTAGAGATCGGTCTAGCGGGAGAACAGATACGCAGTATTTT.

This clonotype was seen only a few times. The chain combines TRBV14 with TRBJ1-3, with D tentatively TRBD1 (6 bases). Trimming left V 0 bases short and J 5 bases short, with 14 bases between. The length of the CDR3 is 16 residues. Germline V gene sequence: CDR1 SGHDN, CDR2 FVKESK. DNA for the CDR3: TGTGCCAGCAGCCAAGAGTCGTTCTGGGGGCGAAACACCATATATTTT. As protein: CASSQESFWGRNTIYF. Full variable domain (missing parts from reference TRBV14 and TRBJ1-3): EAGVTQFPSHSVIEKGQTVTLRCDPISGHDNLYWYRRVMGKEIKFLLHFVKESKQDESGMPNNRFLAERTGGTYSTLKVQPAELEDSGVYFCASSQESFWGRNTIYFGEGSWLTVV.

The CDR3 nucleotides read TGTGCCAGCAGTTACTCCTCCCTCTCTGGGGCCAACGTCCTGACTTTC. Its translation is CASSYSSLSGANVLTF. V is TRBV6-2 or TRBV6-3 and J is TRBJ2-6; D is ambiguous. Germline V gene sequence: CDR1 MNHEY, CDR2 SVGEGT. The CDR3 is 16 amino acids. Trimming took off 0 bases at V and 0 bases at J, with 6 bases between the two ends.

The V call is TRBV30, the J call TRBJ2-7, with D possibly being TRBD2 (5 bases). Trimming took off 0 bases at V and 4 bases at J, with 7 bases between the two ends. The CDR3 totals 12 residues. Germline V gene lookup returns CDR1 GTSNPN and CDR2 SVGIG (reference sequence). In nucleotides, the CDR3 is TGTGCCTGGAGTGTAGGGAGATACGAGCAGTACTTC. Residues: CAWSVGRYEQYF.

V and J are TRBV10-2 and TRBJ2-7, with D maybe TRBD2 (6 bases). Per germline, CDR1 WSHSY and CDR2 SAAADI. V was cut by 7 bases and J by 12 bases, with 19 bases left in between. This CDR3 is built from 12 residues. In DNA, the CDR3 is TGCGCCAGCACCAATTTGGAGGGGCGCATGTACTTC. This gives the protein CASTNLEGRMYF.

The chain is built from TRBV7-8 and TRBJ1-1; no firm D call. Trimming removed 1 base from V and 4 bases from J, with 13 bases in between. The CDR3 has 15 amino acids. Germline V gene sequence: CDR1 SGHVS, CDR2 FQNEAQ. CDR3 DNA: TGTGCCAGCAGCTTAGAGTTGATCCGGGCCACTGAAGCTTTCTTT. This translates into CASSLELIRATEAFF.

This clonotype appeared many times. The chain couples TRBV12-3 or TRBV12-4 to TRBJ2-5; 12 bases align to TRBD1. Losses at the gene ends were 5 bases for V and 7 bases for J; bases not matched to a gene: 8. The CDR3 runs to 15 residues. CDR3 DNA: TGTGCCAGCAGTACGGGGACAGGGGGCCGTGGGACCCAGTACTTC. This encodes CASSTGTGGRGTQYF.

The V gene is TRBV11-2, the J gene TRBJ2-2, with 9 bases that match TRBD2. The germline V gene encodes CDR1 SGHAT and CDR2 FQNNGV. Losses at the gene ends were 7 bases for V and 3 bases for J; bases not matched to a gene: 6. The CDR3 runs to 15 residues. CDR3 in amino acids: CASTRLAAYTGELFF. Here the CDR3 DNA reads TGTGCCAGCACCCGACTAGCGGCCTACACCGGGGAGCTGTTTTTT.

The chain is built from TRBV4-3 and TRBJ2-1; 8 bases line up with TRBD2. There are 16 residues in the CDR3. V was pared by 2 bases and J by 2 bases, with 5 bases of the junction left unmatched. Germline CDR1 is LGHNA and CDR2 is YSLEER. The CDR3 reads CASSQSSGSTYNEQFF. The CDR3 region has the DNA TGCGCCAGCAGCCAATCCAGCGGGAGTACCTACAATGAGCAGTTCTTC.

This CDR3 is CASTKDREAFF. The DNA for the CDR3 is TGTGCCAGCACGAAGGACAGAGAAGCTTTCTTT. The V and J genes are TRBV6-1 and TRBJ1-1; D may be TRBD1 (6 bases). Trimming took 7 bases from V and 8 from J, leaving 11 bases between them. The CDR3 totals 11 residues. Germline CDR1 MNHNS, CDR2 SASEGT.

This clonotype occurred many times. The chain combines TRBV12-3 or TRBV12-4 with TRBJ2-1, with TRBD2 matching 9 bases. V was clipped by 5 bases and J by 5 bases; unmatched bases: 7. The length of the CDR3 is 15 residues. The CDR3 nucleotides are TGTGCCAGCAGTGGACCGGCGGGAGGGCACAATGAGCAGTTCTTC. It encodes CASSGPAGGHNEQFF.

This clonotype was counted between two and nine times. This chain joins TRBV7-8 and TRBJ1-2; D possibly corresponds to TRBD1 (6 bases). Between the trimmed V and J ends, which lost 2 bases and 7 bases, there was a span of 26 bases. Germline-derived CDR1 and CDR2 are SGHVS and FQNEAQ. The CDR3 length is 18 residues. The CDR3 sequence is CASSLFRTLDRAPGGYTF. DNA of the CDR3: TGTGCCAGCAGCTTATTCCGCACCCTGGACAGAGCTCCGGGTGGCTACACCTTC.